One sample yielded the 11 T cell receptor beta chains listed below, sequenced in a study of metastatic and nonmetastatic thyroid tumors. Not a single patient had been given any form of treatment at any point before undergoing thyroid surgery. TCRdb re-called the PCR reads with MiXCR. The sample contains approximately 30,000 clones, less than 4% of which appear only once. The sequenced sample consisted of blood. The receptors originated from a male donor with papillary thyroid cancer or a benign thyroid nodule (not recorded which). Some clones in this sample may be carry-over from other donors' samples.

This clone showed up just a few times. This chain uses TRBV2 with TRBJ2-2; D call uncertain. The length of the CDR3 is 12 residues. V lost 2 bases and J 6 bases, leaving 4 bases between the germline ends. Germline V gives CDR1 SNHLY, CDR2 FYNNEI. The CDR3 DNA is TGTGCCAGCAGTGAAAGAGCCGGGGAGCTGTTTTTT. This gives the protein CASSERAGELFF.

This clone was seen repeatedly, ten times or more. This chain connects TRBV20-1 to TRBJ2-7; 10 nucleotides line up with TRBD2. After removal of 3 bases from V and 3 bases from J, the junction contained 11 bases not matched to a gene. This CDR3 is built from 16 residues. Germline assignment: CDR1 DFQATT and CDR2 SNEGSKA (reference sequence). CDR3 protein: CSARRASGSIIYEQYF. CDR3 DNA sequence: TGCAGTGCTAGGAGGGCTAGCGGGAGTATCATCTACGAGCAGTACTTC.

Notes on this clone: A much larger clone is a single base away; this may be a read error. The same CDR3 is also encoded by other DNA sequences in this sample. The rearrangement uses TRBV12-5 and TRBJ1-2; TRBD1 might be the D (5 bases). Germline V gene data show CDR1 as LGHNT and CDR2 as FRNRAP. The CDR3 consists of 16 residues. CDR3 sequence: CASGLAPPTGDYGCTF. The CDR3 region has the DNA TGTGCTAGTGGTCTTGCCCCGCCGACGGGGGACTATGGCTGCACCTTC.

This clone was observed a handful of times. The CDR3 nucleotides are TGTGCCAGCAACTATAGGACAGTCTCTTCGAACACTGAAGCTTTCTTT. This encodes CASNYRTVSSNTEAFF. The V call is TRBV6-1, the J call TRBJ1-1, with TRBD1 as a possible D gene (6 bases). The CDR3 spans 16 residues. From germline, CDR1 is MNHNS and CDR2 SASEGT. Trimming left V 7 bases short and J 1 base short, with 19 bases between.

This clone appeared a few times. The V call is TRBV7-9, the J call TRBJ1-3, with no clear D. Deletions cut 3 bases from V and 0 bases from J, with 12 bases between. CDR3 length: 16 amino acids. The germline V gene has CDR1 SEHNR and CDR2 FQNEAQ (reference sequence). The CDR3 loop is CASSLYPVSSGNTIYF. As DNA, the CDR3 is TGTGCCAGCAGCTTGTATCCGGTTAGCTCTGGAAACACCATATATTTT.

Concerning this clone itself: Relative to the germline gene, one junction end is altered; a read error may explain this. This specimen includes other DNA sequences encoding the same CDR3. The V and J genes are TRBV24-1 and TRBJ2-1; D might be TRBD1 or TRBD2, each matching 5 bases. Germline lookup yields CDR1 KGHDR and CDR2 SFDVKD. The length of the CDR3 is 17 residues. The CDR3 reads CATSDPSGGGSYNEQFF. DNA for the CDR3: TGTGCCACCAGTGATCCCTCGGGTGGGGGATCCTACAACGAGCAGTTCTTC.

This clone has a count of ten or more. J is TRBJ2-1 and V is TRBV19, with a weak D call TRBD1 (6 bases). CDR1 LNHDA and CDR2 SQIVND come from the germline V gene (reference sequence). The CDR3 is 15 amino acids. Trimming pared 7 bases from V and 4 bases from J, leaving 17 bases between. CDR3 bases: TGTGCCAGTATAGAACAGGGCTCGAAGTACAATGAGCAGTTCTTC. Translation: CASIEQGSKYNEQFF.

There are a few counts of this clone. The genes are TRBV7-8 and TRBJ2-2; D unclear. Trimming left V 3 bases short and J 0 bases short, with 11 bases between. The CDR3 consists of 16 residues. The germline V gene encodes CDR1 SGHVS and CDR2 FQNEAQ. The CDR3 sequence: CASSFARLPNTGELFF. The CDR3 DNA sequence: TGTGCCAGCAGCTTCGCGAGACTTCCGAACACCGGGGAGCTGTTTTTT.

This clone was counted a few times. This chain links TRBV20-1 with TRBJ2-7; maybe TRBD2 (6 bases). The length of the CDR3 is 15 residues. V shed 4 bases and J shed 0 bases, with 16 bases lying between them. Germline V CDR1 and CDR2: DFQATT, SNEGSKA (reference sequence). The CDR3 bases are TGCAGTGCTATGCCTGGTTTCGGGAGCTCCTACGAGCAGTACTTC. Its translation is CSAMPGFGSSYEQYF.

This clone was picked up a small number of times. V usage is TRBV5-1 and J usage is TRBJ1-2, with D perhaps matching TRBD1 (5 bases). The CDR3 contains 15 residues. Germline assignment: CDR1 SGHRS and CDR2 YFSETQ. Trimming took off 3 bases at V and 3 bases at J, with 15 bases between the two ends. CDR3 nucleotide sequence: TGCGCCAGCAGCTCACAACCCGGGGCATACTATGGCTACACCTTC. As protein: CASSSQPGAYYGYTF.

Only a few counts were recorded for this clone. The J gene is TRBJ1-4, the V gene TRBV11-2, with D tentatively TRBD1 (6 bases). Germline assignment: CDR1 SGHAT and CDR2 FQNNGV. This CDR3 is 19 amino acids long. Trimming cost V 0 bases and J 5 bases, with 22 bases left between them. For the CDR3, the DNA is TGTGCCAGCAGCTTAGATCGGACAGTCGGCGGCTTTAACAATGAAAAACTGTTTTTT. Amino acids: CASSLDRTVGGFNNEKLFF.